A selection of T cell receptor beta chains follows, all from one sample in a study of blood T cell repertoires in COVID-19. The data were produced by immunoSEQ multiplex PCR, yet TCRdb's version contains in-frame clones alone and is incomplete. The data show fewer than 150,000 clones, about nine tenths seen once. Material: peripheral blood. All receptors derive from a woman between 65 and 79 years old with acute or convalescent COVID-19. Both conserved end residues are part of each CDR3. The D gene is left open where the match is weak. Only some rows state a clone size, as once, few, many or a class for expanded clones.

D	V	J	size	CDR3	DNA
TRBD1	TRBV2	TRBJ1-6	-	CANKWLGTGNSPLHF	TGTGCCAACAAGTGGCTTGGGACAGGGAATTCACCCCTCCACTTT
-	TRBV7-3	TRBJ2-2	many	CASSVIATGELFF	TGTGCCAGCAGCGTCATAGCTACCGGGGAGCTGTTTTTT
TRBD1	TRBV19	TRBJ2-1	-	CASSMGQGRINEQFF	TGTGCCAGTAGTATGGGACAGGGTCGAATAAATGAGCAGTTCTTC
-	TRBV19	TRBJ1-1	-	CASSVNRWTEAFF	TGTGCCAGTAGTGTGAACAGGTGGACTGAAGCTTTCTTT
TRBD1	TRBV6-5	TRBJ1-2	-	CASSYADGQGVRGYTF	TGTGCCAGCAGTTACGCCGACGGACAGGGGGTTCGAGGCTACACCTTC
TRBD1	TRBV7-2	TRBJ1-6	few	CASSLGPGGNSPLHF	TGTGCCAGCAGCTTAGGTCCAGGGGGAAATTCACCCCTCCACTTT
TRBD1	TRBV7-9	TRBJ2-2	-	CAVGQGADTGELFF	TGTGCCGTGGGACAGGGGGCGGACACCGGGGAGCTGTTTTTT
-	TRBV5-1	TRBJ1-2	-	CASSSGQPYGYTF	TGCGCCAGCAGCTCAGGACAGCCCTATGGCTACACCTTC
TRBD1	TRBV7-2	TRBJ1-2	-	CASSLQGAYYGYTF	TGTGCCAGCAGCCTACAGGGGGCTTACTATGGCTACACCTTC
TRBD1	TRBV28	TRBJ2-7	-	CASSQISDRGTYEQYF	TGTGCCAGCAGCCAAATTTCGGACAGGGGAACCTACGAGCAGTACTTC
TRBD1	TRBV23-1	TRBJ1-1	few	CASSQSAGTGGNTEAFF	TGCGCCAGCAGTCAATCAGCCGGGACAGGCGGAAACACTGAAGCTTTCTTT